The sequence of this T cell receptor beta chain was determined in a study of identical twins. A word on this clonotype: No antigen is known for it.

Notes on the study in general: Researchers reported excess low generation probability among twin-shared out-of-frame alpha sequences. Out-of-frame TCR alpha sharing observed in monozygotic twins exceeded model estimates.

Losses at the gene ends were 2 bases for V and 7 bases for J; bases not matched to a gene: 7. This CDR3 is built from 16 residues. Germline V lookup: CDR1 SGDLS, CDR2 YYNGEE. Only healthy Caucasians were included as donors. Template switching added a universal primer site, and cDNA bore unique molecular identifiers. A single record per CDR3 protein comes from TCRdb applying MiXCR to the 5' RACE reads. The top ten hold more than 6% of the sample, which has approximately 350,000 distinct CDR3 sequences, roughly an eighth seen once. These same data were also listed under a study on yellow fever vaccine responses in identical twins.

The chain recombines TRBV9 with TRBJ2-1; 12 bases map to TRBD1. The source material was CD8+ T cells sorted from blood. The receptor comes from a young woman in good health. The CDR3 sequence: CASSVGGTGGGNEQFF. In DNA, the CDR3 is TGTGCCAGCAGCGTCGGCGGGACAGGGGGCGGGAATGAGCAGTTCTTC.